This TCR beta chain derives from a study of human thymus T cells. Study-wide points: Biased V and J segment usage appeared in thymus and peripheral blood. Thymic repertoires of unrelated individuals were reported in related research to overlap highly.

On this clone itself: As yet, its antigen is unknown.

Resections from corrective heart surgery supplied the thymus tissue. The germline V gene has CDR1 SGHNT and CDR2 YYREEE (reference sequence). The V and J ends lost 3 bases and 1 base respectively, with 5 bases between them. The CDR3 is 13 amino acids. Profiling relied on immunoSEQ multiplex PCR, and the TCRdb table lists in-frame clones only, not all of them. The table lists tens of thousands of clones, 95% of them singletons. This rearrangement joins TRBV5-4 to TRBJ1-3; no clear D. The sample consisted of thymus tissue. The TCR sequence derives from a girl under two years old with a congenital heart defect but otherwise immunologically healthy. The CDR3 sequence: CASSYYSGNTIYF. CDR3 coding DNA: TGTGCCAGCAGCTATTATTCTGGAAACACCATATATTTT.